A single sample gave rise to the 26 T cell receptor beta chains below, sequenced in a study of neurological immune-mediated disorders. One entry per CDR3 protein results from TCRdb running MiXCR on the 5' RACE reads. The table has about 35,000 distinct CDR3 sequences, 3% to 4.5% seen once; the top ten hold less than 2.5%. Sequencing used PBMCs. The receptors originated from a man in his thirties or forties with multiple sclerosis.

Turning to this clonotype: A much larger clone sits a single nucleotide away, making a read error possible. This likely comes from a read error, as the CDR3 has no conserved phenylalanine or tryptophan at its end. The chain carries TRBV6-5 and TRBJ1-6; 7 positions match TRBD1. The V and J ends lost 8 bases and 7 bases, in that order; junction bases with no gene match: 5. CDR1 and CDR2 (germline): MNHEY, SVGAGI. The CDR3 extends over 13 amino acids. CDR3 DNA sequence: TGTGCCAGCGCCGGGACAGTCAATTCACCCCTCCACTAT. Translated, it gives CASAGTVNSPLHY.

This clonotype has a count of ten or more. The chain joins TRBV5-1 to TRBJ2-7, with 10 nucleotides matching TRBD2. The ends lost 2 bases at V and 3 bases at J; junction bases unmatched: 5. Germline lookup yields CDR1 SGHRS and CDR2 YFSETQ. This CDR3 region has 15 residues. CDR3 region: CASSFTSSGGYEQYF. CDR3 DNA: TGCGCCAGCAGCTTTACCTCTAGCGGGGGCTACGAGCAGTACTTC.

This clonotype appeared many times. This chain joins TRBV5-5 and TRBJ2-1; 11 bases are shared with TRBD1. The CDR3 length is 15 residues. V trimming: 4 bases; J trimming: 10 bases; junction bases outside the gene matches: 10. CDR1 and CDR2 (germline): SGHKS, YYEKEE (reference sequence). The CDR3 region is CASSLWRTGGKEQFF. Written as DNA, the CDR3 is TGTGCCAGCAGCCTGTGGCGGACAGGGGGCAAGGAGCAGTTCTTC.

This clonotype was seen at least ten times. The V gene is TRBV5-1, the J gene TRBJ1-2; perhaps TRBD1 as D (6 bases). The CDR3 has 15 residues. In germline, CDR1 is SGHRS, CDR2 YFSETQ. The V end lost 0 bases, the J end lost 5 bases, and 14 bases lay between the germline ends. Written as DNA, the CDR3 is TGCGCCAGCAGCTTGGAGACGGGTAGGGGGTATGGCTACACCTTC. It yields the protein CASSLETGRGYGYTF.

This clonotype turned up a few times. This chain uses TRBV4-3 with TRBJ2-5; D is unresolved. Germline loops: CDR1 LGHNA, CDR2 YSLEER. The CDR3 totals 13 residues. V lost 1 base and J 5 bases, leaving 8 bases between the germline ends. The CDR3 here is CASSQAIGETQYF. DNA for the CDR3: TGCGCCAGCAGCCAAGCAATAGGGGAGACCCAGTACTTC.

This clonotype was counted many times. The chain couples TRBV12-3 or TRBV12-4 to TRBJ2-5; the D gene is possibly TRBD1 (6 bases). V lost 2 bases and J lost 5, with 15 bases in between. This CDR3 region has 15 residues. The CDR3 DNA follows: TGTGCCAGCAGTTTACAGGGCAGGGGCCTGGAGACCCAGTACTTC. Protein: CASSLQGRGLETQYF.

This clonotype was recorded a few times. The chain uses TRBV5-1 and TRBJ1-2; D not resolved. This CDR3 region has 14 residues. Trimming shortened V by 5 bases and J by 3 bases, and 14 bases separated the two germline ends. Germline CDR1 and CDR2: SGHRS and YFSETQ. Written as DNA, the CDR3 is TGCGCCAGCAGACCAACACCTACGGACTATGGCTACACCTTC. Translating it yields CASRPTPTDYGYTF.

This clonotype was recorded many times. This chain uses TRBV6-1 with TRBJ2-7; D is ambiguous. The V end was cut by 6 bases, the J end by 2 bases, with 8 bases between. Germline CDR1 reads MNHNS; CDR2 reads SASEGT. This CDR3 region has 12 residues. The CDR3 DNA reads as TGTGCCAGCAGGGAGCAGGCCTACGAGCAGTACTTC. Protein product: CASREQAYEQYF.

This clonotype was seen ten or more times. The V gene is TRBV5-1, the J gene TRBJ2-3; D is possibly TRBD2 (5 bases). Trimming removed 1 base at V and 4 bases at J, with 7 bases between. The CDR3 totals 13 residues. Per the germline V gene, CDR1 is SGHRS and CDR2 is YFSETQ. CDR3 DNA sequence: TGCGCCAGCAGCTTGAGGGAGTCAGATACGCAGTATTTT. Translating gives CASSLRESDTQYF. Together with reference TRBV5-1 and TRBJ2-3, the CDR3 gives the full variable domain: KAGVTQTPRYLIKTRGQQVTLSCSPISGHRSVSWYQQTPGQGLQFLFEYFSETQRNKGNFPGRFSGRQFSNSRSEMNVSTLELGDSALYLCASSLRESDTQYFGPGTRLTVL.

The sample holds many counts of this clonotype. The chain combines TRBV5-1 with TRBJ2-7; D call uncertain. The CDR3 length is 14 residues. The V gene lost 4 bases and the J gene lost 0 bases, with 11 bases spanning the gap. The V gene's germline CDR1 is SGHRS and CDR2 YFSETQ. CDR3 bases: TGCGCCAGCAGCCAAGACGGCAACTCCTACGAGCAGTACTTC. Translating it yields CASSQDGNSYEQYF.

This clonotype was counted between two and nine times. This sequence joins TRBV6-2 or TRBV6-3 and TRBJ1-1; D gene uncertain. From germline, CDR1 is MNHEY and CDR2 SVGEGT. Between the trimmed V and J ends, which lost 4 bases and 6 bases, there was a span of 12 bases. This CDR3 region has 13 residues. The CDR3 loop reads CASSSLGKAEAFF. CDR3 DNA: TGTGCCAGCAGTTCTCTCGGGAAAGCTGAAGCTTTCTTT.

This clonotype was observed at least ten times. The chain links TRBV5-1 to TRBJ2-3, with D possibly matching TRBD1 (6 bases). V lost 6 bases, J lost 2 bases, and 13 bases lay in between. CDR3 size: 14 residues. Germline CDR1 is SGHRS and CDR2 is YFSETQ. CDR3 residues: CASNSGTPTDTQYF. In DNA, the CDR3 is TGCGCCAGCAACTCCGGGACACCCACAGATACGCAGTATTTT.

This clonotype counts as medium-sized. V is TRBV5-1 and J is TRBJ2-5; D gene uncertain. The CDR3 length is 14 residues. The V gene's germline CDR1 is SGHRS and CDR2 YFSETQ. The V end lost 3 bases, the J end lost 6 bases, and 15 bases lay between the germline ends. CDR3 bases: TGCGCCAGCAGCTCGGTCGGTGGGGTGAAGACCCAGTACTTC. Translation gives CASSSVGGVKTQYF. Filled out from reference TRBV5-1 and TRBJ2-5, the complete variable domain reads KAGVTQTPRYLIKTRGQQVTLSCSPISGHRSVSWYQQTPGQGLQFLFEYFSETQRNKGNFPGRFSGRQFSNSRSEMNVSTLELGDSALYLCASSSVGGVKTQYFGPGTRLLVL.

This clonotype has a count of ten or more. The rearrangement joins TRBV10-1 to TRBJ1-2, with D possibly TRBD1 on 6 matching bases. From germline, CDR1 is WNHNN and CDR2 SYGVQD (reference sequence). This CDR3 region has 13 residues. Trimming stripped 4 bases from V and 4 bases from J, with 10 bases between. CDR3 bases: TGCGCCAGCAGTGGACAGGAAGGCTATGGCTACACCTTC. This encodes CASSGQEGYGYTF.

This clonotype was counted at least ten times. The chain carries TRBV29-1 and TRBJ2-2; D may match TRBD1 or TRBD2 (5 bases each). The CDR3 totals 16 residues. With 6 bases removed from V and 2 bases from J, the gap between germline ends came to 19 bases. Germline CDR1 SQVTM, CDR2 ANQGSEA. DNA for the CDR3: TGCAGCGTCCGTGGGGACCCTACCACTAACACCGGGGAGCTGTTTTTT. This encodes CSVRGDPTTNTGELFF.

This clonotype turned up a few times. The rearrangement uses TRBV6-2 or TRBV6-3 and TRBJ1-1, with a tentative D call TRBD1 (5 bases). Germline lookup yields CDR1 MNHEY and CDR2 SVGEGT. V was clipped by 6 bases and J by 1 base, with 18 bases between them. CDR3 length: 16 amino acids. CDR3 coding DNA: TGTGCCAGCAGACTACCAGAGGGGTTTCAGAACACTGAAGCTTTCTTT. Translating it yields CASRLPEGFQNTEAFF.

Only a few counts were recorded for this clonotype. The conserved final phenylalanine or tryptophan is absent from the CDR3, which likely points to a read error. The chain carries TRBV6-5 and TRBJ2-5; 8 bases are shared with TRBD2. J was trimmed by 4 bases and V by 11 bases; bases with no gene match: 9. Germline V gives CDR1 MNHEY, CDR2 SVGAGI. The CDR3 is made up of 13 amino acids. The CDR3 loop is CASGGWGLETQYN. CDR3 sequence (DNA): TGTGCCTCGGGAGGGTGGGGTCTAGAGACCCAGTACAAC.

This clonotype was counted many times. This chain connects TRBV20-1 to TRBJ2-1, with 9 bases matching TRBD2. CDR1 and CDR2 from the germline V gene are DFQATT and SNEGSKA (reference sequence). Germline trimming cut 5 bases from V and 1 base from J; bases unmatched to any gene: 3. The CDR3 has 14 amino acids. CDR3 residues: CSAATSGSYNEQFF. The CDR3 DNA reads as TGCAGTGCTGCGACTAGCGGTTCCTACAATGAGCAGTTCTTC.

This clonotype was found many times. J is TRBJ2-3 and V is TRBV7-9; TRBD2 matches 9 bases. CDR3 length: 15 amino acids. The germline V gene has CDR1 SEHNR and CDR2 FQNEAQ (reference sequence). V was pared by 4 bases and J by 2 bases, with 4 bases of the junction left unmatched. CDR3 protein: CASSYSSGDTDTQYF. CDR3 bases: TGTGCCAGCAGCTATTCTAGCGGGGACACAGATACGCAGTATTTT.

This clonotype was detected many times. The chain links TRBV5-5 to TRBJ1-1; perhaps TRBD1 as D (5 bases). From germline, CDR1 is SGHKS and CDR2 YYEKEE (reference sequence). V lost 0 bases to trimming and J lost 4 bases, with 7 bases between them. The CDR3 totals 13 residues. The CDR3 protein is CASSLGGVTEAFF. CDR3 coding DNA: TGTGCCAGCAGCTTGGGGGGCGTCACTGAAGCTTTCTTT. The complete variable domain, with remaining parts taken from reference TRBV5-5 and TRBJ1-1, reads DAGVTQSPTHLIKTRGQQVTLRCSPISGHKSVSWYQQVLGQGPQFIFQYYEKEERGRGNFPDRFSARQFPNYSSELNVNALLLGDSALYLCASSLGGVTEAFFGQGTRLTVV.

This clonotype was seen ten or more times. The genes are TRBV6-2 or TRBV6-3 and TRBJ2-5; D is unclear. Trimming stripped 0 bases from V and 5 bases from J, with 13 bases between. Germline V CDR1 and CDR2: MNHEY, SVGEGT. The CDR3 is 15 amino acids. The DNA for the CDR3 is TGTGCCAGCAGTTACTCACTACCTAGGACGGAGACCCAGTACTTC. This gives the protein CASSYSLPRTETQYF.

This clonotype was picked up many times. V gene TRBV20-1 combines with J gene TRBJ2-1; D may be TRBD1 (5 bases). Germline assignment: CDR1 DFQATT and CDR2 SNEGSKA (reference sequence). The ends were cut back, 6 bases at V and 5 bases at J, with 11 bases in the middle. There are 12 residues in the CDR3. CDR3 protein: CSADSTNNEQFF. The CDR3 region has the DNA TGCAGTGCCGACAGCACCAACAATGAGCAGTTCTTC.

This clonotype appeared many times. The J gene is TRBJ2-5, the V gene TRBV9; 7 positions match TRBD1. Germline loops: CDR1 SGDLS, CDR2 YYNGEE. V lost 4 bases, J lost 2 bases, and 8 bases stayed unmatched. This CDR3 is built from 15 residues. CDR3 sequence reads: CASSPSKGQQETQYF. DNA of the CDR3: TGTGCCAGCAGCCCGAGTAAGGGACAGCAAGAGACCCAGTACTTC.

This clonotype was counted many times. The chain carries TRBV7-2 and TRBJ2-1; D gene unclear. The CDR3 runs to 13 residues. V was pared by 1 base and J by 10 bases, with 11 bases between. Germline lookup yields CDR1 SGHTA and CDR2 FQGNSA. The CDR3 nucleotides read TGTGCCAGCAGCTTAGACCGATCCGACGAGCAGTTCTTC. The encoded protein is CASSLDRSDEQFF.

This clonotype was observed at least ten times. V gene TRBV3-1 combines with J gene TRBJ2-1, with 10 bases lining up with TRBD2. Germline V CDR1 and CDR2: LGHDT, YNNKEL (reference sequence). The trim removed 2 bases at V and 5 bases at J, leaving 9 bases unmatched. The CDR3 sequence is 17 residues long. The DNA of the CDR3 is TGTGCCAGCAGCCAATGGCCTAGCGGGGGCCTTAACAATGAGCAGTTCTTC. The encoded protein is CASSQWPSGGLNNEQFF.

This clonotype was detected many times. The chain joins TRBV12-3 or TRBV12-4 to TRBJ2-1, with D uncertain. V lost 3 bases and J 9 bases, leaving 9 bases between the germline ends. The length of the CDR3 is 12 residues. In nucleotides, the CDR3 is TGTGCCAGCAGTTTTTGGTCGGCTGAGCAGTTCTTC. It codes for CASSFWSAEQFF.